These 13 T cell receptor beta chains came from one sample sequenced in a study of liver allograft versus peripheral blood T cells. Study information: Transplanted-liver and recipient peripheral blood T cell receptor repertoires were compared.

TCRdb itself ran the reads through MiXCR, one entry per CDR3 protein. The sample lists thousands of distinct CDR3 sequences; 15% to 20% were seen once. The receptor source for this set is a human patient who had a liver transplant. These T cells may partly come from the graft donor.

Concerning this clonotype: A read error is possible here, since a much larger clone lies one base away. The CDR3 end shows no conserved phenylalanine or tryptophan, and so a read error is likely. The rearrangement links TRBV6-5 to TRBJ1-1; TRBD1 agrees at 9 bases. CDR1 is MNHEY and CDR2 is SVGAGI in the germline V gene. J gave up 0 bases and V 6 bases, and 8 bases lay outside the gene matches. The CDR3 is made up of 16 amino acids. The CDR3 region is CASRLQGAAMNTEAFI. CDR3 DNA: TGTGCCAGCAGATTACAGGGGGCGGCCATGAACACTGAAGCTTTCATT.

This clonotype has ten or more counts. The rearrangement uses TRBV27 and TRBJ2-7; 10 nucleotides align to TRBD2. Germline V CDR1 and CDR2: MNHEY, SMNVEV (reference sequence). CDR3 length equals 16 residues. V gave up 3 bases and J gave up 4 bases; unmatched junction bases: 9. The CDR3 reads CASSLLAGEAGYEQYF. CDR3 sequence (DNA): TGTGCCAGCAGTTTGCTAGCGGGGGAAGCCGGGTACGAGCAGTACTTC.

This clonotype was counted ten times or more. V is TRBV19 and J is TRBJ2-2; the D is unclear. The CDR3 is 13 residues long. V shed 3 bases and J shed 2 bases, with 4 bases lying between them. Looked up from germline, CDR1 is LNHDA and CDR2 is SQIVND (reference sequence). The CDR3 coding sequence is TGTGCCAGTAGTATGATAAACACCGGGGAGCTGTTTTTT. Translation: CASSMINTGELFF.

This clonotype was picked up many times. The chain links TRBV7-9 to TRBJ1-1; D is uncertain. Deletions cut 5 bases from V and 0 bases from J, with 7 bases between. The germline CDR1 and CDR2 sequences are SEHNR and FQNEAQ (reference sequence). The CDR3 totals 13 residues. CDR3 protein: CASSRAMNTEAFF. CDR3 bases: TGTGCCAGCAGCAGGGCAATGAACACTGAAGCTTTCTTT.

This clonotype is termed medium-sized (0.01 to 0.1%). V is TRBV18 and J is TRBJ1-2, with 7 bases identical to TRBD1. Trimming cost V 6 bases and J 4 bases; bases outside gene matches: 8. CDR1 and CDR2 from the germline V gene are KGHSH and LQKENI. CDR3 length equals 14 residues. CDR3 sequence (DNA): TGTGCCAGCTCGGGCGGGACAGTGATCTATGGCTACACCTTC. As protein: CASSGGTVIYGYTF.

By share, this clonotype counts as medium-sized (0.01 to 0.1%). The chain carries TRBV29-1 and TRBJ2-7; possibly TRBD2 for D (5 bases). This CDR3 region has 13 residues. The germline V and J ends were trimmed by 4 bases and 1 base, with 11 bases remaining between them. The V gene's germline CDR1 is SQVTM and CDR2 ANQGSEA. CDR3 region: CSVAPRGSYEQYF. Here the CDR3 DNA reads TGCAGCGTTGCCCCCCGGGGTTCCTACGAGCAGTACTTC.

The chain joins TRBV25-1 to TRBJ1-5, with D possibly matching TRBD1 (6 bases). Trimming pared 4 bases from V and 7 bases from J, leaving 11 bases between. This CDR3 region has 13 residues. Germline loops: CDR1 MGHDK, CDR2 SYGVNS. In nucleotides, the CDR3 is TGTGCCAGCAGTGCAGGGGTAAGCCAGCCCCAGCATTTT. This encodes CASSAGVSQPQHF.

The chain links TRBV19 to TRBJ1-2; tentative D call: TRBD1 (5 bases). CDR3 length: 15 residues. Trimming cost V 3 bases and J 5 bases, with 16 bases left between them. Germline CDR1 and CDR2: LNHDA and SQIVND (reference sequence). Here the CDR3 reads CASSIPREAFYGYTF. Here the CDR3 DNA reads TGTGCCAGTAGTATTCCCAGGGAAGCCTTTTATGGCTACACCTTC. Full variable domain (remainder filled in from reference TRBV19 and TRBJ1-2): DGGITQSPKYLFRKEGQNVTLSCEQNLNHDAMYWYRQDPGQGLRLIYYSQIVNDFQKGDIAEGYSVSREKKESFPLTVTSAQKNPTAFYLCASSIPREAFYGYTFGSGTRLTVV.

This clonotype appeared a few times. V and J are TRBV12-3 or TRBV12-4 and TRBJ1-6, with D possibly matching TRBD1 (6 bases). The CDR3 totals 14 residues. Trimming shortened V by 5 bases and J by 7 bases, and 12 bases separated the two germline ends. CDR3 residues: CASSPTGWNSPLHF. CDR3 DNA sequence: TGTGCCAGCAGTCCCACAGGGTGGAATTCACCCCTCCACTTT.

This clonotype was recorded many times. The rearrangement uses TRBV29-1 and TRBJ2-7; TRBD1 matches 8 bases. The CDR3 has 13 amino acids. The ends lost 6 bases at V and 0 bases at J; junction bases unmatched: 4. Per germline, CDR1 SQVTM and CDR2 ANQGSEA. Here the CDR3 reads CSVRTGGSYEQYF. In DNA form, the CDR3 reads TGCAGCGTCCGAACAGGGGGCTCCTACGAGCAGTACTTC.

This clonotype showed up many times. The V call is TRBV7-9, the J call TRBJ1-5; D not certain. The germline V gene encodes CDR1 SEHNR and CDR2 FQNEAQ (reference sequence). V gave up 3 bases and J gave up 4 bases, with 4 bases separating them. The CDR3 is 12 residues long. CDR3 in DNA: TGTGCCAGCAGCTTCCAAAATCAGCCCCAGCATTTT. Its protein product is CASSFQNQPQHF.

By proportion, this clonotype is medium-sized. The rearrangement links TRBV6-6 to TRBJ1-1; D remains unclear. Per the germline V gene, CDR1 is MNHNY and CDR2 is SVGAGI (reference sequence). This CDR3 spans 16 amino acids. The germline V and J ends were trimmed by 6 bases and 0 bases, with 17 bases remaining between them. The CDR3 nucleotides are TGTGCCAGCAGCTTAGGGTTTATGGCGGTGAACACTGAAGCTTTCTTT. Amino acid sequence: CASSLGFMAVNTEAFF.

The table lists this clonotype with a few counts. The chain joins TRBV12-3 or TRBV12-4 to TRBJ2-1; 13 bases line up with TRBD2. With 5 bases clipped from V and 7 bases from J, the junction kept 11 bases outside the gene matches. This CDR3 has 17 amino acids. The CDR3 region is CASSLYPPGLAGNEQFF. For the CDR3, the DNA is TGTGCCAGCAGTCTTTACCCGCCGGGACTAGCGGGGAATGAGCAGTTCTTC.